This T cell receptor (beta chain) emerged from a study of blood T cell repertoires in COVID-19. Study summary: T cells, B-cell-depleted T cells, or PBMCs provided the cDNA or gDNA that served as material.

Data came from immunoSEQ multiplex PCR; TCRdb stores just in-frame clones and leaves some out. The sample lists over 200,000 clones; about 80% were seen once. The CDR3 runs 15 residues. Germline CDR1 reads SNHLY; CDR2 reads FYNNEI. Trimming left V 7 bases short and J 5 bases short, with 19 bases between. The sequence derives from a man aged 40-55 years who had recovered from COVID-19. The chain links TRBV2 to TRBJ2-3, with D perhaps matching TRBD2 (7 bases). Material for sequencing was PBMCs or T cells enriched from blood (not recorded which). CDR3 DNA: TGTGCCAGCATCCCCGGGCGGGGGCAGGGAGATACGCAGTATTTT. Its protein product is CASIPGRGQGDTQYF.